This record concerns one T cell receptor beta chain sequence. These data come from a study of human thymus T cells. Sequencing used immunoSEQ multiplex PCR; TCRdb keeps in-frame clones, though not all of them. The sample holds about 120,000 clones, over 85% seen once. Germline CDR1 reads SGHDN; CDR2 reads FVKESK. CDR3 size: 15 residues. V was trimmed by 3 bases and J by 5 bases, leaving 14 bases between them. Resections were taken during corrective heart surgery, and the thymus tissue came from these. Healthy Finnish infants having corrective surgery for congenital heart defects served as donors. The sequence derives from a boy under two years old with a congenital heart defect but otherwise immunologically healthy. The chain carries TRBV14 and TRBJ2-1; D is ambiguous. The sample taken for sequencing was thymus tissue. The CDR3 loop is CASSHLYLGHNEQFF. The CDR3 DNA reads TGTGCCAGCAGCCATCTGTACCTAGGGCACAATGAGCAGTTCTTC.